This T cell receptor (beta chain) derives from a study of beta chain features in type 1 diabetes. At the level of the study: Investigators examined nearly 110,000,000 sorted cells across all samples.

Expressed TCRB transcripts were sequenced because the isolated RNA had all been reverse transcribed beforehand. Profiling relied on immunoSEQ multiplex PCR, and the TCRdb table lists in-frame clones only, not all of them. The top ten clones hold 0.6% of a sample with 300,000 to 400,000 clones, 8.5% to 10% of them seen once. Deletions cut 7 bases from V and 6 bases from J, with 16 bases between. Germline V gene lookup returns CDR1 SNHLY and CDR2 FYNNEI. The CDR3 has 14 residues. The study, taken as a whole, reports: The naive, central memory and Treg TCRB repertoires looked more alike in patients than they did in healthy donors. A moderate, significant TCRB CDR3 shortening appeared in type 1 diabetes across four CD4+ subsets.

Populations isolated by sorting all had purity greater than 95%. Note on this clone: Its antigen is undetermined.

The sequence was collected from a man aged 30 to 45 with type 1 diabetes. The sample taken for sequencing was central memory CD4+ T cells from blood. The chain uses TRBV2 and TRBJ1-5; tentative D call: TRBD1 (5 bases). The CDR3 coding sequence is TGTGCCAGCACAGGGAATGCCGAGGGTCAGCCCCAGCATTTT. Translation: CASTGNAEGQPQHF.